A selection of T cell receptor beta chains follows, all from one sample in a study of CD4 T cells in relation to SARS-CoV-2 and coronaviruses. Their cognate antigens are unknown. The method was immunoSEQ multiplex PCR; TCRdb's version includes in-frame clones alone and lacks a portion of them. The sample has 30,000 to 40,000 clones; 77% are singletons. Sequenced sample: memory CD4+ T cells from PBMCs, cultured in vitro. The source of these receptors is an adult with COVID-19. CDR3s include the opening cysteine and the closing phenylalanine or tryptophan. D genes are given only for firm matches. Clone sizes are given selectively: once, few, many, or a class where the clone is expanded.

>.|.|TRBV2|TRBJ2-7
CATTGGVGYEQYF
TGTGCCACCACTGGAGGGGTGGGTTACGAGCAGTACTTC
>.|TRBD2|TRBV12-3/TRBV12-4|TRBJ2-4
CASSPGLSNPHF
TGTGCCAGCAGTCCGGGACTATCCAACCCCCACTTC
>.|.|TRBV15|TRBJ2-1
CATSRDLGTIQFF
TGTGCCACCAGCAGAGATTTAGGGACCATCCAGTTCTTC
>.|.|TRBV5-1|TRBJ1-2
CASSLEANYGYTF
TGCGCCAGCAGCTTGGAGGCCAACTATGGCTACACCTTC
>.|.|TRBV29-1|TRBJ2-3
CSVSQTTDTQYF
TGCAGCGTTTCCCAAACCACAGATACGCAGTATTTT
>.|TRBD1|TRBV28|TRBJ1-5
CASSLGTDYHWEPQHF
TGTGCCAGCAGTTTAGGGACAGATTACCACTGGGAGCCCCAGCATTTT
>once|TRBD2|TRBV3-1/TRBV3-2|TRBJ2-7
CASSQAWLAGASGSYEQYF
TGTGCCAGCAGCCAAGCTTGGCTAGCGGGAGCGTCGGGCTCCTACGAGCAGTACTTC
>.|.|TRBV13|TRBJ2-1
CASSAGGRNEQFF
TGTGCCAGCAGCGCCGGAGGGCGCAATGAGCAGTTCTTC
>.|.|TRBV11-2|TRBJ1-1
CASSLARDTEAFF
TGTGCCAGCAGCTTAGCTCGGGACACTGAAGCTTTCTTT
>.|TRBD1|TRBV11-3|TRBJ2-7
CASSPGRTGGVHEQYF
TGTGCCAGCAGTCCAGGCCGGACAGGGGGCGTCCACGAGCAGTACTTC
>.|.|TRBV24-1|TRBJ1-2
CATSDFSLGYTF
TGTGCCACCAGTGACTTTAGCCTGGGCTACACCTTC
>.|.|TRBV2|TRBJ1-1
CARETESWDTEAFF
TGTGCCAGAGAGACGGAATCCTGGGACACTGAAGCTTTCTTT
>.|.|TRBV2|TRBJ2-3
CASSEASPAAPDTQYF
TGTGCCAGCAGTGAGGCCTCACCCGCAGCCCCGGATACGCAGTATTTT
>.|TRBD2|TRBV12-5|TRBJ2-5
CASGLVRLAGTGETQYF
TGTGCTAGTGGTTTGGTACGGCTAGCGGGAACAGGGGAGACCCAGTACTTC
>few|TRBD1|TRBV7-8|TRBJ1-6
CASSNSGQANSPLHF
TGTGCCAGCAGTAACTCGGGACAGGCGAATTCACCCCTCCACTTT
>.|.|TRBV5-8|TRBJ1-5
CASSPKFGNQPQHF
TGTGCCAGCAGCCCCAAATTCGGCAATCAGCCCCAGCATTTT
>.|.|TRBV5-1|TRBJ2-1
CASSLLGNEQFF
TGCGCCAGCAGCTTGTTAGGTAATGAGCAGTTCTTC
>.|TRBD2|TRBV27|TRBJ2-7
CASSFGTSGSYEQYF
TGTGCCAGCAGTTTTGGGACTAGCGGTTCCTACGAGCAGTACTTC
>.|.|TRBV12-3/TRBV12-4|TRBJ1-5
CASRWSDQPQHF
TGTGCCAGCAGATGGTCCGATCAGCCCCAGCATTTT
>medium-sized|TRBD2|TRBV6-4|TRBJ2-1
CASSDSAGGMDEQFF
TGTGCCAGCAGTGACTCGGCGGGAGGTATGGATGAGCAGTTCTTC
>.|.|TRBV3-1/TRBV3-2|TRBJ2-2
CASSQGALTGELFF
TGTGCCAGCAGCCAGGGGGCGCTCACCGGGGAGCTGTTTTTT
>few|.|TRBV5-8|TRBJ1-1
CASSFPGRLLEAFF
TGTGCCAGCAGCTTTCCAGGGAGGTTACTTGAAGCTTTCTTT
>.|.|TRBV2|TRBJ2-3
CASSLQGSTDTQYF
TGTGCCAGCAGTCTACAGGGAAGCACAGATACGCAGTATTTT
>.|.|TRBV5-4|TRBJ2-3
CASSPGFQDTQYF
TGTGCCAGCAGCCCGGGATTCCAAGATACGCAGTATTTT
>.|TRBD1|TRBV28|TRBJ1-6
CASSTYDRGLGSPLHF
TGTGCCAGCAGTACCTACGACAGGGGGCTGGGTTCACCCCTCCACTTT
>.|.|TRBV7-8|TRBJ1-6
CASSSRGPEGFNSPLHF
TGTGCCAGCAGCTCCAGAGGTCCCGAGGGGTTCAATTCACCCCTCCACTTT
>.|TRBD1|TRBV18|TRBJ2-6
CASSPSTGVGGANVLTF
TGTGCCAGCTCACCTTCGACAGGGGTTGGTGGGGCCAACGTCCTGACTTTC
>.|TRBD2|TRBV18|TRBJ2-7
CASSPNIGAGDEQYF
TGTGCCAGCTCACCCAATATAGGGGCGGGGGACGAGCAGTACTTC
>.|TRBD2|TRBV7-3|TRBJ2-1
CASSSGTSGNNEQFF
TGTGCCAGCAGCTCCGGGACTAGCGGAAACAATGAGCAGTTCTTC
>.|.|TRBV4-3|TRBJ2-3
CASSQDQGGGHTDTQYF
TGCGCCAGCAGCCAAGATCAAGGAGGCGGCCACACAGATACGCAGTATTTT
>.|TRBD2|TRBV28|TRBJ2-7
CASSLYPPGSGRAHEQYF
TGTGCCAGCAGTTTATACCCCCCAGGGAGCGGGAGGGCCCACGAGCAGTACTTC
>.|TRBD1|TRBV28|TRBJ1-5
CASSDRGGQPQHF
TGTGCCAGCAGTGACAGGGGCGGGCAGCCCCAGCATTTT